Sequencing of this TCR beta chain was carried out in a study of cytomegalovirus exposure and HLA in healthy donors. Findings and caveats of the study: Altogether, 150 or so TCR beta chains were recorded as cytomegalovirus-associated. Rarity marked most TCR sequences, yet some public TCRs occurred in many donors. Subsequent analysis revealed that first-cohort TCR clusters tended to co-occur in the 120 or so validation repertoires.

To note about this clone: What it recognizes is unknown.

Germline CDR1 SGHDN, CDR2 FVKESK. The CDR3 has 15 residues. Losses at the gene ends were 4 bases for V and 10 bases for J; bases not matched to a gene: 14. Assay used: immunoSEQ multiplex PCR; TCRdb lists only in-frame clones, some missing. The sample holds about 150,000 clones, more than 70% seen once. The chain joins TRBV14 to TRBJ1-2, with 8 bases lining up with TRBD1. The TCR sequence derives from a human donor in good health. What was sequenced was PBMCs. CDR3 DNA: TGTGCCAGCAGCCGAGGATGGACAGGGAGTTTAGACTACACCTTC. It yields the protein CASSRGWTGSLDYTF.